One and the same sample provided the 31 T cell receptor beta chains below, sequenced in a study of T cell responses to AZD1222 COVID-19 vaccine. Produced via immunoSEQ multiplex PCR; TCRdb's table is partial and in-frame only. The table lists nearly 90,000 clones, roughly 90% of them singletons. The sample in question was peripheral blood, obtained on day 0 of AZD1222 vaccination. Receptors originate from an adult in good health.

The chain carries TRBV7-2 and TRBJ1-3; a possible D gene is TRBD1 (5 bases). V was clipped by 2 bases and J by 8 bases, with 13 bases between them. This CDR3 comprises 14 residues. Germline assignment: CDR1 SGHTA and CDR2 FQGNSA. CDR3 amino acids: CASSLSQGKDTIYF. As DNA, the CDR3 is TGTGCCAGCAGCTTAAGTCAGGGTAAAGACACCATATATTTT.

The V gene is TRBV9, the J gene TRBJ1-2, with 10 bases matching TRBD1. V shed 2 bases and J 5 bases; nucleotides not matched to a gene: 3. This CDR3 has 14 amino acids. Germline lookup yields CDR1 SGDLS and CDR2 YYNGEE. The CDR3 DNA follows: TGTGCCAGCAGCGTGGGACAGGGGCCTTATGGCTACACCTTC. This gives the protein CASSVGQGPYGYTF.

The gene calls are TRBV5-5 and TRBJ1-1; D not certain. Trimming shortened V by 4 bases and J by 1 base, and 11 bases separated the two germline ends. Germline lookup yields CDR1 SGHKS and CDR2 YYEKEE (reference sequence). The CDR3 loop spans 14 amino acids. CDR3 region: CASSARLANTEAFF. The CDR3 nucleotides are TGTGCCAGCAGCGCAAGATTGGCGAACACTGAAGCTTTCTTT.

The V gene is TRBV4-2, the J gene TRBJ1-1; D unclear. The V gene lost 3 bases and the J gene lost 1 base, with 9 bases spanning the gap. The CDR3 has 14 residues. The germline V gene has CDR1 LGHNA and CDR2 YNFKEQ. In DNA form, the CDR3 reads TGTGCCAGCAGCCAGCAAACGGAGAACACTGAAGCTTTCTTT. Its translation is CASSQQTENTEAFF.

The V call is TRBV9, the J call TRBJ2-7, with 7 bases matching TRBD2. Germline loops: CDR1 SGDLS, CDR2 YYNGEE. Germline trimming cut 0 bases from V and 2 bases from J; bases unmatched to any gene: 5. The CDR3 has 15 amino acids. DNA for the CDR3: TGTGCCAGCAGCGTAGGGGAGGGGAGCCCCTACGAGCAGTACTTC. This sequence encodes CASSVGEGSPYEQYF.

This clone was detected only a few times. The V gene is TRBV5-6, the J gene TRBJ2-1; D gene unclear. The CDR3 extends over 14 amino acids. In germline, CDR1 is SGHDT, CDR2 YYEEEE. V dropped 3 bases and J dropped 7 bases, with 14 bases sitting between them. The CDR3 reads CASSSYLPANEQFF. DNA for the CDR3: TGTGCCAGCAGCTCCTACCTACCGGCTAATGAGCAGTTCTTC.

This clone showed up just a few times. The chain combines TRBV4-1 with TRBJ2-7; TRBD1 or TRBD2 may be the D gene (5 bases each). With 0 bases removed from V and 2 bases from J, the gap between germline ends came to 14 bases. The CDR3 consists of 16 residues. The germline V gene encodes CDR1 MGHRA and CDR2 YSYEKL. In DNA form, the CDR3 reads TGCGCCAGCAGCCAAGAGGGCCTCGGGACCCCCTACGAGCAGTACTTC. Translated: CASSQEGLGTPYEQYF.

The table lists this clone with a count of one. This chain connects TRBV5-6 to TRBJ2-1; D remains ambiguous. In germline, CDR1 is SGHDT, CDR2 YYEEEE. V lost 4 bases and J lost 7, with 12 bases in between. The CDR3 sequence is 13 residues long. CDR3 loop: CASSPMDVNEQFF. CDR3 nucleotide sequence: TGTGCCAGCAGCCCGATGGACGTTAATGAGCAGTTCTTC.

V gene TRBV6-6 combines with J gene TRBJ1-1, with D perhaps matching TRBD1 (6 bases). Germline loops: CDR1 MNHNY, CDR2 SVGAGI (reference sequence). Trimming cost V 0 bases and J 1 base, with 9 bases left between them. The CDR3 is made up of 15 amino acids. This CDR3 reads CASSYSGRGNTEAFF. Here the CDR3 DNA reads TGTGCCAGCAGTTACTCTGGCAGGGGGAACACTGAAGCTTTCTTT.

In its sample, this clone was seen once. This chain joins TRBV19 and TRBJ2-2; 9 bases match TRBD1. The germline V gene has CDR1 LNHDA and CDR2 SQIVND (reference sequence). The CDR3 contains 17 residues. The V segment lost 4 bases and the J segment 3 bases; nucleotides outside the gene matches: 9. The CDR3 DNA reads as TGTGCCAGTAGTAAGGGCCCGGGACAGGGCTACACCGGGGAGCTGTTTTTT. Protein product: CASSKGPGQGYTGELFF.

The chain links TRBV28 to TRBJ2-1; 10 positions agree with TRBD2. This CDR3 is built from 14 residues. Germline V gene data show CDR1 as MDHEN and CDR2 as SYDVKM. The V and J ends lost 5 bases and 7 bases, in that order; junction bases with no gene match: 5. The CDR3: CASSSGGALNEQFF. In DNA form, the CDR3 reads TGTGCCAGCAGTAGCGGGGGGGCCCTTAATGAGCAGTTCTTC.

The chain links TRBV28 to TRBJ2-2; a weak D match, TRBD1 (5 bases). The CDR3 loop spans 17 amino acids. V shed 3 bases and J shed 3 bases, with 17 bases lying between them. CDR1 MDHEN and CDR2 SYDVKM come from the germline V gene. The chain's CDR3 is CASSLGAAGPHTGELFF. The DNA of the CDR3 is TGTGCCAGCAGTTTGGGTGCGGCAGGGCCACACACCGGGGAGCTGTTTTTT.

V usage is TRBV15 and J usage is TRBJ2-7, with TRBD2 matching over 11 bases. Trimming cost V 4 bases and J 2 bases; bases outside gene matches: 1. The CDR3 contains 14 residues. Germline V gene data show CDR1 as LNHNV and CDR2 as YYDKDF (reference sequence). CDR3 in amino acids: CATSKGLAAYEQYF. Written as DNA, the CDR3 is TGTGCCACCAGCAAGGGACTAGCGGCCTACGAGCAGTACTTC.

CDR3 DNA: TGCGCCAGCAGTGGAGAGGCCTCGTCATCAGGGGGTCAGCCCCAGCATTTT. Translated, it gives CASSGEASSSGGQPQHF. This rearrangement joins TRBV10-2 to TRBJ1-5; TRBD1 agrees at 7 bases. After removal of 4 bases from V and 6 bases from J, the junction contained 15 bases not matched to a gene. Germline-derived CDR1 and CDR2 are WSHSY and SAAADI. CDR3 length equals 17 residues.

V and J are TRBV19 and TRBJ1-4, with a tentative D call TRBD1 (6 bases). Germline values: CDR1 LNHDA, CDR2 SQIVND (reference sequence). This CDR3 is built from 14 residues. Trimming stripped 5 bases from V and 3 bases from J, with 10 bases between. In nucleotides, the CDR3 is TGTGCCAGTAGTCCACCAGGGGCTAATGAAAAACTGTTTTTT. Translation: CASSPPGANEKLFF.

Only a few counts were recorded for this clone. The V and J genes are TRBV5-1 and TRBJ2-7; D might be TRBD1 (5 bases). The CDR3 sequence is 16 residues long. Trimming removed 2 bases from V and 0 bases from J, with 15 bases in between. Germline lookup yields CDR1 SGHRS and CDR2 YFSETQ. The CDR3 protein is CASSFRTRESSYEQYF. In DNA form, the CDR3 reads TGCGCCAGCAGCTTTCGGACAAGAGAAAGCTCCTACGAGCAGTACTTC.

The CDR3 region is CASSPSLGALGEQFF. The CDR3, as DNA: TGTGCCAGTAGTCCCTCTCTAGGGGCTTTGGGTGAGCAGTTCTTC. The rearrangement uses TRBV19 and TRBJ2-1, with D possibly TRBD1 on 5 matching bases. The CDR3 consists of 15 residues. CDR1 is LNHDA and CDR2 is SQIVND in the germline V gene (reference sequence). Trimming removed 5 bases from V and 9 bases from J, with 20 bases in between.

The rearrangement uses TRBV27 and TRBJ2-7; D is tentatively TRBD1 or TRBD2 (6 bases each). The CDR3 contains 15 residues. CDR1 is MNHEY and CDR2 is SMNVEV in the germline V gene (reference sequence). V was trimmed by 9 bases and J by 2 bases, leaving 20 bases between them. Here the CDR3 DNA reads TGTGCCAGTATGGCGTTGGGGGGCCGACCCTACGAGCAGTACTTC. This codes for CASMALGGRPYEQYF.

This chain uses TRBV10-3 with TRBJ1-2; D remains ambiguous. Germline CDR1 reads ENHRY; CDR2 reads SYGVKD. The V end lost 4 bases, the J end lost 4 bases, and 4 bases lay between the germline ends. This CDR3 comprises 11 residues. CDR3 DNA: TGTGCCATCAGTGGAGGCTATGGCTACACCTTC. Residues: CAISGGYGYTF.

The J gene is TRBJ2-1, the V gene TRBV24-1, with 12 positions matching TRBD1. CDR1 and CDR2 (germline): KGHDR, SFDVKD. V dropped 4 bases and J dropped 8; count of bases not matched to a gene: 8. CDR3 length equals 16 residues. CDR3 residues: CATSETGTGGSDEQFF. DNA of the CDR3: TGTGCCACCAGTGAAACCGGGACAGGGGGCTCGGATGAGCAGTTCTTC.

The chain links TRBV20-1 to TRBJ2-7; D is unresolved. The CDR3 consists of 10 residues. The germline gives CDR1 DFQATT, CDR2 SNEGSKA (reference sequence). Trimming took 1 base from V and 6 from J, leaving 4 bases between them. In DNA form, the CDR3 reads TGCAGTGCTAGAGGCGGCGAGCAGTACTTC. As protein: CSARGGEQYF.

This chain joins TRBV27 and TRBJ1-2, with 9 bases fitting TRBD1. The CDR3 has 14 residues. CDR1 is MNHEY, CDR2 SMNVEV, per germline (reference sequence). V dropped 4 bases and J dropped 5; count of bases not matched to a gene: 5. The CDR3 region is CASSSRQGDYGYTF. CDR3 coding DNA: TGTGCCAGCAGTTCGCGACAGGGGGATTATGGCTACACCTTC.

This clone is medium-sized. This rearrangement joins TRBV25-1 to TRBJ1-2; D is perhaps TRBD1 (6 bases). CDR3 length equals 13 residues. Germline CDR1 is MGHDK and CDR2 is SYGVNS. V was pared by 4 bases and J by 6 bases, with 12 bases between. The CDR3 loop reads CASSVGGLDGYTF. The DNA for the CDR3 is TGTGCCAGCAGTGTGGGGGGGCTGGATGGCTACACCTTC.

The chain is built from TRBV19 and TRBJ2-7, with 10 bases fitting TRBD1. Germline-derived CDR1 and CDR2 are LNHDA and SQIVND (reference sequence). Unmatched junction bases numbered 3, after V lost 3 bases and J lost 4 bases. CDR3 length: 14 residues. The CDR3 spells CASSIGTGVYEQYF. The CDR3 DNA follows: TGTGCCAGTAGTATTGGGACAGGGGTGTACGAGCAGTACTTC.

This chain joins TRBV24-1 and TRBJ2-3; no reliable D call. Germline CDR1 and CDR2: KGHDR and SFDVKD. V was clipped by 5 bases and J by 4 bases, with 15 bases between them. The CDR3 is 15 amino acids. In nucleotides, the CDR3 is TGTGCCACCAGTGCGCATCAATTGGAAGCAGATACGCAGTATTTT. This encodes CATSAHQLEADTQYF.

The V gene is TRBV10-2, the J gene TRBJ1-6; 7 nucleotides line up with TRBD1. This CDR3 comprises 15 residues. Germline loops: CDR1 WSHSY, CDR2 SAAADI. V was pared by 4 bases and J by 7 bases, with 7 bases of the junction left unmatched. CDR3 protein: CASSATTGTNSPLHF. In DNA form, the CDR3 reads TGCGCCAGCAGTGCTACGACAGGGACAAATTCACCCCTCCACTTT.

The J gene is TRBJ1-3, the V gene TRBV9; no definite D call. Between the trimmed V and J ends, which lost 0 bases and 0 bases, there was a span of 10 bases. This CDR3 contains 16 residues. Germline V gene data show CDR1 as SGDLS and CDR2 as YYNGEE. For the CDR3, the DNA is TGTGCCAGCAGCGTAGAAGGCGGGGTCTCTGGAAACACCATATATTTT. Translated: CASSVEGGVSGNTIYF. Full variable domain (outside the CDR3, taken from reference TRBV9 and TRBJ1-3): DSGVTQTPKHLITATGQRVTLRCSPRSGDLSVYWYQQSLDQGLQFLIQYYNGEERAKGNILERFSAQQFPDLHSELNLSSLELGDSALYFCASSVEGGVSGNTIYFGEGSWLTVV.

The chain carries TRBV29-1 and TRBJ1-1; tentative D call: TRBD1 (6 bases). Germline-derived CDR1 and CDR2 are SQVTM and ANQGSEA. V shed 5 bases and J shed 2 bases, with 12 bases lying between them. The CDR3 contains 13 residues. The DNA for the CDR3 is TGCAGCGTTTACAGGGACCGCAACACTGAAGCTTTCTTT. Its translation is CSVYRDRNTEAFF.

CDR3 in DNA: TGTGCCAGCGGACGGACGACCGGGGAGCTGTTTTTT. Translated: CASGRTTGELFF. V gene TRBV28 combines with J gene TRBJ2-2; D is ambiguous. This CDR3 has 12 amino acids. V shed 8 bases and J shed 5 bases, with 9 bases lying between them. The germline V gene has CDR1 MDHEN and CDR2 SYDVKM.

The CDR3 DNA follows: TGTGCCAGCAGCCCTGGACTAGCGGGAGTCGTCACCGGGGAGCTGTTTTTT. This sequence encodes CASSPGLAGVVTGELFF. The chain joins TRBV7-2 to TRBJ2-2; the match to TRBD2 covers 13 bases. The V gene's germline CDR1 is SGHTA and CDR2 FQGNSA. This CDR3 has 17 amino acids. The J segment lost 4 bases and the V segment lost 5 bases, leaving 7 bases of the junction unmatched. Full variable domain (missing parts from reference TRBV7-2 and TRBJ2-2): GAGVSQSPSNKVTEKGKDVELRCDPISGHTALYWYRQSLGQGLEFLIYFQGNSAPDKSGLPSDRFSAERTGGSVSTLTIQRTQQEDSAVYLCASSPGLAGVVTGELFFGEGSRLTVL.

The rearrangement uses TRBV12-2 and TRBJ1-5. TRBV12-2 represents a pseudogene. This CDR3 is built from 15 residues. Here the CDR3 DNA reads TGTGCAAGTCGCCGGGACGGCCATAGCAATCAGCCCCAGCATTTT. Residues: CASRRDGHSNQPQHF.